Each of the 4 T cell receptor beta chains below was sequenced from the same sample in a study of blood T cell repertoires in COVID-19 (dated by TCRdb to about 2020). Library method: the immunoSEQ multiplex PCR assay. The table was pulled from immuneACCESS by TCRdb, which kept in-frame rearrangements only. Such tables lose some clones; where checked, under half of the loss comes from unresolved V genes, and the rest has no known cause. The sample yields 250,000 or so clones; about 83% were counted once. The biggest ten clones account for more than 5.5% of the sample. What was sequenced was peripheral blood. The receptor set was obtained from a human donor in a cohort sampled during active COVID-19.

The J gene is TRBJ2-4, the V gene TRBV19; 9 bases match TRBD2. This CDR3 has 18 amino acids. J gave up 6 bases and V 1 base, and 13 bases lay outside the gene matches. Germline V lookup: CDR1 LNHDA, CDR2 SQIVND (reference sequence). The CDR3 spells CASSIVIGLAHNGNIQYF. CDR3 nucleotide sequence: TGTGCCAGTAGTATAGTGATTGGACTAGCGCACAATGGAAACATTCAGTACTTC.

The J gene is TRBJ2-7, the V gene TRBV2, with D unclear. The CDR3 length is 12 residues. Trimming removed 6 bases from V and 4 bases from J, with 10 bases in between. The V gene's germline CDR1 is SNHLY and CDR2 FYNNEI. DNA of the CDR3: TGTGCCAGCAGGCTACTGAGGTACGAGCAGTACTTC. It codes for CASRLLRYEQYF.

The V and J genes are TRBV12-3 or TRBV12-4 and TRBJ1-1; D uncertain. With 6 bases removed from V and 7 bases from J, the gap between germline ends came to 6 bases. The CDR3 has 10 amino acids. The CDR3 DNA sequence: TGTGCCAGCAGCCTTTATGAAGCTTTCTTT. Translated: CASSLYEAFF.

This clone was seen more than once but under ten times. The chain is built from TRBV12-5 and TRBJ1-1; 10 bases map to TRBD1. CDR3 length: 17 residues. Germline V lookup: CDR1 LGHNT, CDR2 FRNRAP. V trimming: 5 bases; J trimming: 3 bases; junction bases outside the gene matches: 12. CDR3 coding DNA: TGTGCTAGTGGTGCGGGCCCACCGGGACAGGGGTACACTGAAGCTTTCTTT. Protein sequence: CASGAGPPGQGYTEAFF. The full variable domain, with the rest looked up from reference TRBV12-5 and TRBJ1-1, is DARVTQTPRHKVTEMGQEVTMRCQPILGHNTVFWYRQTMMQGLELLAYFRNRAPLDDSGMPKDRFSAEMPDATLATLKIQPSEPRDSAVYFCASGAGPPGQGYTEAFFGQGTRLTVV.